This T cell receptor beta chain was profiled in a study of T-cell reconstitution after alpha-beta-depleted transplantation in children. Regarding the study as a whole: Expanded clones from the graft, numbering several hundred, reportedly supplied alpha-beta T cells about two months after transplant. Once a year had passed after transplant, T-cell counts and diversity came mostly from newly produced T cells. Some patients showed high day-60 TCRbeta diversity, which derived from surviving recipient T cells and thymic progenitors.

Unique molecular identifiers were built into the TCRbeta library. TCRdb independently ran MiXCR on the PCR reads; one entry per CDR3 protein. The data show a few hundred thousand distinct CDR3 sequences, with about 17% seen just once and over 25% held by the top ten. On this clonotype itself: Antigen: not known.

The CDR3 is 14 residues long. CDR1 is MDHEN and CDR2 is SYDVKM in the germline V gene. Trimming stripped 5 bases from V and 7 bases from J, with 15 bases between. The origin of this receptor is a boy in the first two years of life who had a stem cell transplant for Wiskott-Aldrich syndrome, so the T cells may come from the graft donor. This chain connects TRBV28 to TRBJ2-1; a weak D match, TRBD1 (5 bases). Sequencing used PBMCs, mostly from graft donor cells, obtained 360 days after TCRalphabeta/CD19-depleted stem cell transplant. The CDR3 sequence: CASSAGYPLNEQFF. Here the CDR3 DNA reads TGTGCCAGCAGTGCAGGGTACCCTCTAAATGAGCAGTTCTTC.